The present TCR beta chain was sequenced within a study of technical replicates of blood from a few donors. This table comes from immunoSEQ multiplex PCR, and its TCRdb copy is limited to in-frame clones, with some not included. The sample includes approximately 100,000 clones, 90% to 97% seen only once; the top ten take 0.2% to 0.25%. V lost 0 bases and J 4 bases, leaving 11 bases between the germline ends. The CDR3 extends over 15 amino acids. Germline CDR1 is SGHRS and CDR2 is YFSETQ. Input material: T cells isolated from PBMCs. The clonotype originates from a human donor in good health. The rearrangement joins TRBV5-1 to TRBJ2-1, with D possibly matching TRBD2 (6 bases). The CDR3 region is CASSLGDFHYNEQFF. The DNA for the CDR3 is TGCGCCAGCAGCTTGGGGGACTTTCATTACAATGAGCAGTTCTTC.